This T cell receptor beta chain stems from a study of blood T cell repertoires in COVID-19. Germline V CDR1 and CDR2: MNHEY, SVGAGI. The V segment lost 10 bases and the J segment 3 bases; nucleotides outside the gene matches: 7. The CDR3 contains 13 residues. Produced via immunoSEQ multiplex PCR; TCRdb's table is partial and in-frame only. This table has fewer than 90,000 clones, roughly nine tenths appearing once. Specimen: peripheral blood. The sequence was obtained from a male donor with acute or convalescent COVID-19. The chain joins TRBV6-5 to TRBJ2-7; 9 bases align to TRBD1. CDR3: CAKARGQGYEQYF. CDR3 DNA: TGTGCCAAGGCGAGGGGACAGGGCTACGAGCAGTACTTC.